Sequencing of this TCR beta chain was carried out in a study of blood T cell repertoires in COVID-19. This CDR3 is 16 amino acids long. The J segment lost 7 bases and the V segment lost 5 bases, leaving 16 bases of the junction unmatched. Germline V gene lookup returns CDR1 LNHDA and CDR2 SQIVND (reference sequence). Produced via immunoSEQ multiplex PCR; TCRdb's table is partial and in-frame only. Of 200,000 to 300,000 clones listed, over 70% are singletons. Specimen: peripheral blood. The genes are TRBV19 and TRBJ2-5, with 7 positions matching TRBD1. This receptor was identified in a woman at least 80 years old with acute or convalescent COVID-19. This chain's CDR3 is CASSSPRGQGVWTQYF. CDR3 bases: TGTGCCAGTAGTTCACCAAGGGGGCAGGGGGTTTGGACCCAGTACTTC.